The text below deals with one TCR beta chain. Its antigen is as yet unknown. TCRdb fed the 5' RACE reads into MiXCR, producing one record per CDR3 protein. The table lists approximately 890,000 distinct CDR3 sequences, more than 9% of them singletons, with around 1.5% in the top ten. The V gene lost 2 bases and the J gene lost 4 bases, with 14 bases spanning the gap. Germline CDR1 and CDR2: MDHEN and SYDVKM. The CDR3 runs 15 residues. This sample was taken from a study of identical twins. Study-level results: Abundant cord blood beta clonotypes carried fewer insertions; memory repertoires showed none.

The data also belong to a second study, concerning yellow fever vaccine responses in identical twins. That work states: After vaccination, twins' T cell response reportedly seemed partly convergent, partly personalized.

The chain recombines TRBV28 with TRBJ1-1, with D possibly being TRBD1 (5 bases). Material for sequencing was PBMCs. The receptor was isolated from a woman under 30 in good health. The CDR3 here is CASSLRTPLVTEAFF. The CDR3 DNA sequence: TGTGCCAGCAGTTTAAGGACACCCCTCGTCACTGAAGCTTTCTTT.